The clone carrying this T cell receptor (beta chain) has a handful of counts. Its antigen is unknown. A CD45RO/CCR7/CD25/CD127/CD95/CD27 panel sorted naive, central memory, regulatory and stem cell-like memory CD4+ cells. The sample comes from a study of beta chain features in type 1 diabetes. The overall study: Analysis included 100 million to 140 million sorted cells drawn from all samples. General observations from the study: A greater similarity of naive, central memory and Treg TCRB repertoires was seen among patients than among healthy donors. PCR, the amplification step, might favor shorter templates, equally in patients and controls. Researchers report that Type 1 diabetes patients had moderately but significantly shorter TCRB CDR3s across all four CD4+ subsets.

This CDR3 has 15 amino acids. Per the germline V gene, CDR1 is SGHNT and CDR2 is YYREEE (reference sequence). The V gene lost 0 bases and the J gene lost 0 bases, with 7 bases spanning the gap. Sequencing targeted expressed TCRB transcripts, as all isolated RNA had been reverse transcribed. Assay: immunoSEQ multiplex PCR; the TCRdb copy retains only in-frame clones and omits some. The table includes 52,000 or so clones, around 56% detected once. This chain links TRBV5-4 with TRBJ2-1; D is unclear. Sequences were obtained from Tregs from blood. This sequence originates from a woman in her forties with type 1 diabetes. DNA for the CDR3: TGTGCCAGCAGCTTGGCGAGGAGCTCCTACAATGAGCAGTTCTTC. The encoded protein is CASSLARSSYNEQFF. The variable domain in full, with the rest retrieved from reference TRBV5-4 and TRBJ2-1, is ETGVTQSPTHLIKTRGQQVTLRCSSQSGHNTVSWYQQALGQGPQFIFQYYREEENGRGNFPPRFSGLQFPNYSSELNVNALELDDSALYLCASSLARSSYNEQFFGPGTRLTVL.